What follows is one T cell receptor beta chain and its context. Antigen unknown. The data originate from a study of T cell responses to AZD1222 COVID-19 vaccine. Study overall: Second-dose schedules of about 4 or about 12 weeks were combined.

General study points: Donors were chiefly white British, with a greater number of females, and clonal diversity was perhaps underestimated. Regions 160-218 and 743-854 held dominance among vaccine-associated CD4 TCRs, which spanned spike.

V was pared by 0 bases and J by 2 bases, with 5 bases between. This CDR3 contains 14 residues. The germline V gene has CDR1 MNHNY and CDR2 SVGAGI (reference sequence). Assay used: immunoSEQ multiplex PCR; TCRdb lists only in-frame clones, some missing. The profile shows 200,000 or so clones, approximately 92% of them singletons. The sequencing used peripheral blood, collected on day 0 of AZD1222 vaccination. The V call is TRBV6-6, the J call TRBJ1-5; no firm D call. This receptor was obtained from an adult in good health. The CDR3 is CASSYSNGNQPQHF. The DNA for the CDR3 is TGTGCCAGCAGTTACTCGAATGGCAATCAGCCCCAGCATTTT.